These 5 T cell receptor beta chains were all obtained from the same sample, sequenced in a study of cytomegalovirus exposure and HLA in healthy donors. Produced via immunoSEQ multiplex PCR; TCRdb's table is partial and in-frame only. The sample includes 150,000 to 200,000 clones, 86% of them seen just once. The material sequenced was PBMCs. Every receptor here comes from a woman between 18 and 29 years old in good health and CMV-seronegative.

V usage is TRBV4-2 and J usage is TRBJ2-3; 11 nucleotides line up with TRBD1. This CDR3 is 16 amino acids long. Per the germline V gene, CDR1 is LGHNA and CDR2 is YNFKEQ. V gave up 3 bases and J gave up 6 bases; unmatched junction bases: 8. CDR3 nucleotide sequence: TGTGCCAGCAGCCATTTAGGACAGGGGGCGAGCGATACGCAGTATTTT. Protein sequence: CASSHLGQGASDTQYF.

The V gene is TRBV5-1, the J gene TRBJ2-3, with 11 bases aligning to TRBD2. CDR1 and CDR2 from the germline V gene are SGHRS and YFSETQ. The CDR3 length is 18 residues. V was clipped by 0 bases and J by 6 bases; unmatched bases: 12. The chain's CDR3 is CASSLAGTSGGLVDTQYF. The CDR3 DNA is TGCGCCAGCAGCTTGGCTGGCACTAGCGGGGGCCTTGTGGATACGCAGTATTTT.

Written as DNA, the CDR3 is TGTGCCAGCAGCTTAGGCGGGAGGAAGCCCTACAATGAGCAGTTCTTC. Its translation: CASSLGGRKPYNEQFF. The chain is built from TRBV7-2 and TRBJ2-1; 8 bases agree with TRBD2. Germline CDR1 reads SGHTA; CDR2 reads FQGNSA. The CDR3 loop spans 16 amino acids. Unmatched junction bases numbered 4, after V lost 1 base and J lost 2 bases.

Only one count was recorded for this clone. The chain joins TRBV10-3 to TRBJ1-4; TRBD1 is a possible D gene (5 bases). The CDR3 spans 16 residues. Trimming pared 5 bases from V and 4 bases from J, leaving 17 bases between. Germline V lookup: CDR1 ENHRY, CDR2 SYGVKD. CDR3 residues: CAISRNDTGRNEKLFF. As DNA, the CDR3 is TGTGCCATCAGTAGAAACGACACAGGCCGTAATGAAAAACTGTTTTTT.

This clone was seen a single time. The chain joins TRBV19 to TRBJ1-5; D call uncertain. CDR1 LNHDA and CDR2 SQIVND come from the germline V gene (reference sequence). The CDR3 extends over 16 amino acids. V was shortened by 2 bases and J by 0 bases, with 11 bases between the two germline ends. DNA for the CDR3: TGTGCCAGTAGTATATCTTGGGGAGATAGCAATCAGCCCCAGCATTTT. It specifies CASSISWGDSNQPQHF.